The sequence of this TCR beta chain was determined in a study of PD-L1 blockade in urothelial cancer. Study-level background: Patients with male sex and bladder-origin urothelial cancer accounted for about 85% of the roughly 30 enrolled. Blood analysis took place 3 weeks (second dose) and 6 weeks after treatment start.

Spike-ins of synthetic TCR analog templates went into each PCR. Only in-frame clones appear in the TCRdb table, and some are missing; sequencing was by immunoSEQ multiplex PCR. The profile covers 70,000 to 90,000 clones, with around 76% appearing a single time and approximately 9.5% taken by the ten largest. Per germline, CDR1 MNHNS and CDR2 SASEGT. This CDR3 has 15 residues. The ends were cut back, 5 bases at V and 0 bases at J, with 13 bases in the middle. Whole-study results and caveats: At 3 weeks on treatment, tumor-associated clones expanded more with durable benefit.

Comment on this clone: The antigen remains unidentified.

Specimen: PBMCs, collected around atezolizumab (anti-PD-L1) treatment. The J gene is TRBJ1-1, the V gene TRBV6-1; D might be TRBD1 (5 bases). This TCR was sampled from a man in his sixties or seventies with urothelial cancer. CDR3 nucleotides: TGTGCCAGCAGTATGACGGGGGAGTTGAACACTGAAGCTTTCTTT. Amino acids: CASSMTGELNTEAFF.